This T cell receptor (beta chain) was identified during a study of T cells expressing NK-cell markers. CDR3 length equals 14 residues. Germline lookup yields CDR1 DFQATT and CDR2 SNEGSKA (reference sequence). TCRdb re-called the 5' RACE reads and gives one entry per CDR3 protein, without DNA. The data include 400,000 to 550,000 distinct CDR3 sequences; the top ten clones carry roughly 8%. The source of this sequence is a woman between 18 and 69 years old in good health. Sequencing was carried out using blood T cells: a sorted CD56 or NKG2C T cell subset, CD4+ or CD8+ T cells, or bulk PBMC T cells (not recorded which). The chain is built from TRBV20-1 and TRBJ1-6. The CDR3 loop reads CSATASMIASPLHF.